The 19 T cell receptor beta chains reported below all come from one sample, sequenced in a study of T cell responses to AZD1222 COVID-19 vaccine (dated by TCRdb to about 2021). The time point label of this sample denotes: baseline before first vaccination. Receptor libraries were prepared by the immunoSEQ multiplex PCR assay. Imported from immuneACCESS, the table was reduced by TCRdb to in-frame sequences with V and J called. These copies leave out some clones; in studies compared against another copy, an unresolved V gene accounts for under half, and the cause of the remainder is not known. This sample comprises 140,000 to 150,000 clones, approximately 85% of them detected only once. About 8% of the sample goes to the ten largest clones. The starting material was peripheral blood, obtained on day 0 of AZD1222 vaccination. The receptors here all came from an adult in good health.

The sample holds one count of this clone. The chain couples TRBV4-1 to TRBJ2-7; the D is unclear. From germline, CDR1 is MGHRA and CDR2 YSYEKL. V dropped 2 bases and J dropped 2 bases, with 10 bases sitting between them. The CDR3 is made up of 14 amino acids. The CDR3 is CASSQPWTPYEQYF. CDR3 bases: TGCGCCAGCAGCCAACCCTGGACCCCCTACGAGCAGTACTTC.

CDR3 in amino acids: CASSLGASDRRNEQFF. CDR3 bases: TGCGCCAGCAGCTTGGGGGCTAGCGACCGTCGGAATGAGCAGTTCTTC. This chain uses TRBV5-1 with TRBJ2-1; D might be TRBD2 (6 bases). Germline values: CDR1 SGHRS, CDR2 YFSETQ. CDR3 length: 16 amino acids. V lost 0 bases, J lost 7 bases, and 17 bases lay in between.

V is TRBV13 and J is TRBJ1-1; D ambiguous. The V gene lost 3 bases and the J gene lost 1 base, with 9 bases spanning the gap. Germline CDR1 PRHDT, CDR2 FYEKMQ (reference sequence). CDR3 length equals 14 residues. This CDR3 is CASSFLEQNTEAFF. In DNA form, the CDR3 reads TGTGCCAGCAGCTTTCTGGAGCAGAACACTGAAGCTTTCTTT. Supplemented by reference TRBV13 and TRBJ1-1, the full variable domain reads AAGVIQSPRHLIKEKRETATLKCYPIPRHDTVYWYQQGPGQDPQFLISFYEKMQSDKGSIPDRFSAQQFSDYHSELNMSSLELGDSALYFCASSFLEQNTEAFFGQGTRLTVV.

The chain couples TRBV2 to TRBJ2-2; tentative D call: TRBD1 (5 bases). Trimming removed 0 bases at V and 5 bases at J, with 7 bases between. The CDR3 has 14 residues. The germline V gene has CDR1 SNHLY and CDR2 FYNNEI. The CDR3 protein is CASSEAGRTGELFF. The CDR3 region has the DNA TGTGCCAGCAGTGAAGCGGGGCGAACCGGGGAGCTGTTTTTT.

V usage is TRBV19 and J usage is TRBJ2-7; D may be TRBD1 (5 bases). Germline CDR1 reads LNHDA; CDR2 reads SQIVND (reference sequence). V lost 10 bases, J lost 2 bases, and 15 bases lay in between. This CDR3 region has 13 residues. The CDR3 DNA sequence: TGTGCCACTCATGACAGTCTAACCTACGAGCAGTACTTC. As protein: CATHDSLTYEQYF.

The chain uses TRBV28 and TRBJ1-3, with D possibly TRBD1 on 6 matching bases. V was pared by 10 bases and J by 7 bases, with 11 bases between. Per the germline V gene, CDR1 is MDHEN and CDR2 is SYDVKM. The CDR3 spans 11 residues. The CDR3 loop reads CAITRGNTIYF. The CDR3 DNA follows: TGTGCCATCACTAGGGGGAACACCATATATTTT.

The chain recombines TRBV29-1 with TRBJ1-2; D not certain. The CDR3 is 11 residues long. V shed 3 bases and J shed 7 bases, with 9 bases lying between them. Germline V gene lookup returns CDR1 SQVTM and CDR2 ANQGSEA. The CDR3 DNA follows: TGCAGCGTTGAGGGCCTCTCTGGCTACACCTTC. Translation gives CSVEGLSGYTF. The full variable domain, its missing parts supplied by reference TRBV29-1 and TRBJ1-2, is SAVISQKPSRDICQRGTSLTIQCQVDSQVTMMFWYRQQPGQSLTLIATANQGSEATYESGFVIDKFPISRPNLTFSTLTVSNMSPEDSSIYLCSVEGLSGYTFGSGTRLTVV.

The chain recombines TRBV2 with TRBJ1-2; possible D gene TRBD1, 6 bases. Germline CDR1 SNHLY, CDR2 FYNNEI. CDR3 length: 14 amino acids. Deletions cut 8 bases from V and 0 bases from J, with 13 bases between. The CDR3 loop is CASALQGPNYGYTF. The CDR3 coding sequence is TGTGCCAGCGCCTTACAGGGACCTAACTATGGCTACACCTTC.

The chain uses TRBV11-2 and TRBJ2-7, with 9 bases identical to TRBD1. Trimming removed 1 base from V and 7 bases from J; junction bases left unmatched: 8. This CDR3 spans 15 amino acids. The germline gives CDR1 SGHAT, CDR2 FQNNGV. CDR3 region: CASSLGDREGGEQYF. Written as DNA, the CDR3 is TGTGCCAGCAGCTTAGGGGACAGGGAAGGAGGGGAGCAGTACTTC.

J is TRBJ1-5 and V is TRBV2; D gene ambiguous. The germline V gene encodes CDR1 SNHLY and CDR2 FYNNEI. V lost 10 bases and J lost 4, with 11 bases in between. The CDR3 loop spans 12 amino acids. This CDR3 is CATTDGNQPQHF. CDR3 DNA: TGTGCCACCACAGACGGGAATCAGCCCCAGCATTTT.

This chain uses TRBV27 with TRBJ1-1; D gene unclear. This CDR3 region has 13 residues. Per the germline V gene, CDR1 is MNHEY and CDR2 is SMNVEV (reference sequence). Between the trimmed V and J ends, which lost 2 bases and 0 bases, there was a span of 4 bases. The DNA for the CDR3 is TGTGCCAGCAGTTTAGTTTTGAACACTGAAGCTTTCTTT. Amino acid sequence: CASSLVLNTEAFF.

This clone was recorded only once. This chain connects TRBV5-4 to TRBJ2-3; 7 bases are shared with TRBD1. The J segment lost 0 bases and the V segment lost 6 bases, leaving 7 bases of the junction unmatched. The germline gives CDR1 SGHNT, CDR2 YYREEE (reference sequence). This CDR3 is built from 15 residues. The CDR3 region is CASIEGAHSTDTQYF. DNA of the CDR3: TGTGCCAGCATTGAGGGGGCTCATAGCACAGATACGCAGTATTTT.

In its sample, this clone was seen once. The V and J genes are TRBV5-1 and TRBJ2-1; D might be TRBD2 (5 bases). Germline CDR1 is SGHRS and CDR2 is YFSETQ. Trimming removed 6 bases from V and 6 bases from J, with 22 bases in between. The CDR3 has 16 amino acids. CDR3 bases: TGCGCCAGCAATAACAGCTCGGCTACCGGGGTCAATGAGCAGTTCTTC. Protein product: CASNNSSATGVNEQFF.

The chain has TRBV28 and TRBJ1-5, with D tentatively TRBD1 (5 bases). The CDR3 is 13 amino acids. V was clipped by 3 bases and J by 6 bases, with 9 bases between them. Germline-derived CDR1 and CDR2 are MDHEN and SYDVKM. The CDR3 DNA follows: TGTGCCAGCAGTTTCCTTGACAGTCAGCCCCAGCATTTT. This codes for CASSFLDSQPQHF.

The chain joins TRBV6-5 to TRBJ1-2, with D uncertain. The CDR3 extends over 13 amino acids. Germline values: CDR1 MNHEY, CDR2 SVGAGI. V lost 5 bases and J lost 8, with 15 bases in between. Here the CDR3 reads CASSPAGPLGYTF. CDR3 DNA: TGTGCCAGCAGTCCCGCAGGCCCGCTCGGCTACACCTTC.

This clone has a handful of counts. The chain links TRBV4-1 to TRBJ2-7; D tentatively fits TRBD1 or TRBD2 (5 bases each). The CDR3 contains 16 residues. In germline, CDR1 is MGHRA, CDR2 YSYEKL. The germline V and J ends were trimmed by 3 bases and 2 bases, with 17 bases remaining between them. The CDR3: CASSHGRGAGTYEQYF. CDR3 bases: TGCGCCAGCAGCCATGGAAGAGGGGCAGGGACCTACGAGCAGTACTTC.

As to this clone: Other DNA sequences in the same sample also yield this CDR3. The genes are TRBV7-9 and TRBJ2-7, with no clear D. The germline gives CDR1 SEHNR, CDR2 FQNEAQ (reference sequence). V was cut by 3 bases and J by 4 bases, with 4 bases left in between. CDR3 length equals 11 residues. The CDR3 DNA reads as TGTGCCAGCAGCTTTAGTTACGAGCAGTACTTC. This encodes CASSFSYEQYF.

The V and J genes are TRBV9 and TRBJ1-1, with D hard to call. Germline CDR1 and CDR2: SGDLS and YYNGEE. CDR3 size: 14 residues. V was clipped by 4 bases and J by 6 bases, with 16 bases between them. The CDR3 DNA reads as TGTGCCAGCAGCCCCCGGGAATGGGTTCCTGAAGCTTTCTTT. This translates into CASSPREWVPEAFF.

The chain's CDR3 is CASSIGEQGEQYF. The CDR3 nucleotides are TGTGCCAGTAGTATAGGGGAGCAAGGCGAGCAGTACTTC. V and J are TRBV19 and TRBJ2-7; the D gene is possibly TRBD2 (5 bases). V was clipped by 1 base and J by 6 bases, with 10 bases between them. CDR1 is LNHDA, CDR2 SQIVND, per germline (reference sequence). There are 13 residues in the CDR3.